Below, 15 T cell receptor beta chains from the same sample are listed, as sequenced in a study of blood T cells in healthy people across ages. A second roughly 6 to 12 cycle PCR used barcoded and J-beta primers. Each CDR3 protein gets one entry after TCRdb re-called the 5' RACE reads with MiXCR. The sample consists of more than 1,400,000 distinct CDR3 sequences, roughly 45% of them appearing once. Sequenced sample: blood. These receptors came from a woman between 18 and 29 years old in good health.

This clonotype was detected many times. This chain joins TRBV11-2 and TRBJ2-1, with a tentative D call TRBD2 (5 bases). This CDR3 spans 14 amino acids. Trimming pared 7 bases from V and 2 bases from J, leaving 12 bases between. The germline V gene has CDR1 SGHAT and CDR2 FQNNGV. CDR3 DNA: TGTGCCAGCACCCCCTCCGGGACCTACAATGAGCAGTTCTTC. Translation gives CASTPSGTYNEQFF. Filled out from reference TRBV11-2 and TRBJ2-1, the complete variable domain reads EAGVAQSPRYKIIEKRQSVAFWCNPISGHATLYWYQQILGQGPKLLIQFQNNGVVDDSQLPKDRFSAERLKGVDSTLKIQPAKLEDSAVYLCASTPSGTYNEQFFGPGTRLTVL.

The V call is TRBV29-1, the J call TRBJ2-1; D is perhaps TRBD1 or TRBD2 (5 bases each). Trimming removed 0 bases at V and 10 bases at J, with 16 bases between. CDR1 and CDR2 (germline): SQVTM, ANQGSEA. The CDR3 has 14 amino acids. The CDR3 here is CSVEEGWGRGEQFF. CDR3 sequence (DNA): TGCAGCGTTGAAGAGGGATGGGGCCGGGGAGAGCAGTTCTTC.

This clonotype was counted only a few times. The rearrangement links TRBV12-3 or TRBV12-4 to TRBJ2-4; D is possibly TRBD2 (6 bases). CDR3 length: 16 amino acids. V was shortened by 4 bases and J by 0 bases, with 13 bases between the two germline ends. CDR3 region: CASSSYGDLAKNIQYF. In DNA, the CDR3 is TGTGCCAGCAGTTCCTACGGGGACTTAGCCAAAAACATTCAGTACTTC.

DNA for the CDR3: TGTGCCAGCAGACGGGACTTCTACACAGATACGCAGTATTTT. It codes for CASRRDFYTDTQYF. This rearrangement joins TRBV6-5 to TRBJ2-3; perhaps TRBD2 as D (6 bases). CDR3 length: 14 residues. Trimming removed 6 bases at V and 2 bases at J, with 12 bases between. CDR1 and CDR2 from the germline V gene are MNHEY and SVGAGI.

The rearrangement joins TRBV29-1 to TRBJ2-7, with 8 bases identical to TRBD1. The CDR3 is 12 residues long. V shed 3 bases, J shed 7 bases, and the junction held 5 bases outside the gene matches. In germline, CDR1 is SQVTM, CDR2 ANQGSEA. For the CDR3, the DNA is TGCAGCGTTGACCAGGGGGCAGGTGAGCAGTACTTC. Protein sequence: CSVDQGAGEQYF.

The V call is TRBV20-1, the J call TRBJ2-5, with D perhaps TRBD1 or TRBD2 (5 bases each). The germline gives CDR1 DFQATT, CDR2 SNEGSKA (reference sequence). This CDR3 has 13 amino acids. V shed 5 bases and J shed 3 bases, with 13 bases lying between them. CDR3 in amino acids: CSAPRDAKETQYF. The DNA of the CDR3 is TGCAGTGCTCCCCGGGACGCCAAAGAGACCCAGTACTTC.

This clonotype has a handful of counts. The chain joins TRBV5-1 to TRBJ1-1; tentatively, D is TRBD1 (5 bases). Trimming stripped 0 bases from V and 0 bases from J, with 12 bases between. The CDR3 loop spans 16 amino acids. The germline V gene encodes CDR1 SGHRS and CDR2 YFSETQ. As DNA, the CDR3 is TGCGCCAGCAGCTTGGCCGACAGACTCATGAACACTGAAGCTTTCTTT. Translating gives CASSLADRLMNTEAFF. The whole variable domain, remainder taken from reference TRBV5-1 and TRBJ1-1, is KAGVTQTPRYLIKTRGQQVTLSCSPISGHRSVSWYQQTPGQGLQFLFEYFSETQRNKGNFPGRFSGRQFSNSRSEMNVSTLELGDSALYLCASSLADRLMNTEAFFGQGTRLTVV.

The V gene is TRBV29-1, the J gene TRBJ1-4; D not certain. The germline V gene has CDR1 SQVTM and CDR2 ANQGSEA. Trimming took off 6 bases at V and 6 bases at J, with 11 bases between the two ends. The CDR3 extends over 12 amino acids. The CDR3 sequence: CSVGWSDEKLFF. The CDR3 nucleotides read TGCAGCGTGGGCTGGTCCGATGAAAAACTGTTTTTT.

The rearrangement joins TRBV11-2 to TRBJ1-1, with D maybe TRBD1 (6 bases). V was trimmed by 5 bases and J by 1 base, leaving 14 bases between them. The germline V gene encodes CDR1 SGHAT and CDR2 FQNNGV. The CDR3 extends over 15 amino acids. The DNA for the CDR3 is TGTGCCAGCAGCCCCCGGGGGGGCTGGAACACTGAAGCTTTCTTT. Translated: CASSPRGGWNTEAFF.

V is TRBV4-1 and J is TRBJ1-2; perhaps TRBD1 as D (6 bases). Trimming cost V 10 bases and J 8 bases, with 11 bases left between them. The CDR3 totals 10 residues. Germline CDR1 and CDR2: MGHRA and YSYEKL. The CDR3 bases are TGCGCCACCAGGGGTACAGGCTACACCTTC. This translates into CATRGTGYTF.

The rearrangement uses TRBV20-1 and TRBJ1-2, with unresolved D. Germline lookup yields CDR1 DFQATT and CDR2 SNEGSKA (reference sequence). This CDR3 contains 10 residues. In DNA, the CDR3 is TGCAGCGCGGGGTTCTATGGCTACACCTTC. It is translated as CSAGFYGYTF.

This clonotype was detected only a few times. The rearrangement joins TRBV6-5 to TRBJ2-7; 9 positions agree with TRBD1. The ends lost 2 bases at V and 3 bases at J; junction bases unmatched: 5. Germline V gene data show CDR1 as MNHEY and CDR2 as SVGAGI. This CDR3 is 15 amino acids long. CDR3 protein: CASSYTGTGYYEQYF. Here the CDR3 DNA reads TGTGCCAGCAGTTACACCGGGACAGGGTACTACGAGCAGTACTTC.

The genes are TRBV21-1 and TRBJ1-6; TRBD1, the table's D call, was not compared with the DNA. TRBV21-1 is given as a pseudogene. The CDR3 spans 16 residues. The CDR3 DNA follows: TGTGCCAGCAGCAAAGGGACAGTAACTTATAATTCACCCCTCCACTTT. It encodes CASSKGTVTYNSPLHF.

V and J are TRBV20-1 and TRBJ1-6, with D possibly being TRBD1 (5 bases). The CDR3 has 15 residues. Trimming left V 5 bases short and J 1 base short, with 12 bases between. The germline V gene has CDR1 DFQATT and CDR2 SNEGSKA (reference sequence). DNA for the CDR3: TGCAGTGCTGCGGGGGGAAGGTCCTATAATTCACCCCTCCACTTT. Protein product: CSAAGGRSYNSPLHF.

This clonotype was counted only a few times. The J gene is TRBJ2-7, the V gene TRBV6-5, with a tentative D call TRBD1 (5 bases). The V gene's germline CDR1 is MNHEY and CDR2 SVGAGI. The CDR3 consists of 13 residues. The V end was cut by 6 bases, the J end by 3 bases, with 12 bases between. CDR3 residues: CASSPSRGYEQYF. The CDR3 bases are TGTGCCAGCAGCCCTTCTAGGGGCTACGAGCAGTACTTC.